A selection of T cell receptor beta chains follows, all from one sample in a study of follicular helper T cells after annual influenza vaccination. Data came from immunoSEQ multiplex PCR; TCRdb stores just in-frame clones and leaves some out. The repertoire holds more than 5,500 clones, with roughly 80% as singletons. This specimen consisted of CXCR5- memory CD4+ T cells sorted from blood, obtained 7 days after influenza vaccination. These TCRs come from an adult who received the influenza vaccine. CDR3s include the opening cysteine and the closing phenylalanine or tryptophan. D genes are given only for firm matches. Only part of the rows carry a size: once, few, many, or a class if the clone is expanded.

>TRBD1|-|TRBJ1-1|TRBV11-2
CASRPTGQDTEAFF
TGTGCCAGCAGACCCACTGGACAGGACACTGAAGCTTTCTTT
>-|once|TRBJ1-1|TRBV5-4
CASSLAGPLTNTEAFF
TGTGCCAGCAGCTTGGCCGGCCCTTTGACAAACACTGAAGCTTTCTTT
>-|once|TRBJ1-1|TRBV18
CASSPPMTTEAFF
TGTGCCAGCTCACCCCCCATGACTACTGAAGCTTTCTTT
>TRBD1|few|TRBJ2-5|TRBV4-1
CASSQVGTGAETQYF
TGCGCCAGCAGCCAAGTAGGAACAGGGGCAGAGACCCAGTACTTC
>TRBD2|few|TRBJ2-1|TRBV6-4
CASSRSGANEQFF
TGTGCCAGCAGTAGGAGCGGGGCCAATGAGCAGTTCTTC
>-|-|TRBJ1-6|TRBV19
CASSIGIQRDNSPLHF
TGTGCCAGTAGTATCGGAATTCAGCGGGATAATTCACCCCTCCACTTT
>-|-|TRBJ1-2|TRBV18
CASSLSEGNYGYTF
TGTGCCAGCTCACTTAGCGAAGGCAACTATGGCTACACCTTC
>-|-|TRBJ2-3|TRBV5-1
CASSSTDTQYF
TGCGCCAGCAGCAGCACAGATACGCAGTATTTT
>TRBD1|-|TRBJ2-5|TRBV5-1
CASSFGQGPQETQYF
TGCGCCAGCAGCTTCGGACAGGGGCCACAAGAGACCCAGTACTTC
>-|few|TRBJ2-7|TRBV5-1
CASSSSLASYEQYF
TGCGCCAGCAGCTCGAGTCTAGCGTCCTACGAGCAGTACTTC
>-|-|TRBJ1-3|TRBV5-1
CASSLSLRNTIYF
TGCGCCAGCAGCTTGTCGCTGCGAAACACCATATATTTT
>-|few|TRBJ2-7|TRBV11-2
CASSLVQGPFYEQYF
TGTGCCAGCAGCTTAGTTCAGGGACCATTCTACGAGCAGTACTTC
>-|-|TRBJ1-6|TRBV7-6
CASSLKQGDSPLHF
TGTGCCAGCAGCTTAAAACAGGGCGATTCACCCCTCCACTTT
>-|few|TRBJ1-6|TRBV2
CASKDPIRGALNSPLHF
TGTGCCAGCAAAGATCCTATCAGGGGAGCCCTGAATTCACCCCTCCACTTT
>-|-|TRBJ1-6|TRBV7-2
CASSPSSSYNSPLHF
TGTGCCAGCAGCCCGAGTAGCTCCTATAATTCACCCCTCCACTTT
>TRBD2|-|TRBJ2-7|TRBV4-1
CASSQGSGGGTYEQYF
TGCGCCAGCAGCCAAGGCTCCGGGGGGGGAACCTACGAGCAGTACTTC
>-|-|TRBJ2-5|TRBV5-1
CASSLERAEETQYF
TGCGCCAGCAGCTTGGAGAGGGCCGAAGAGACCCAGTACTTC
>-|-|TRBJ2-3|TRBV9
CASSVAAPDTQYF
TGTGCCAGCAGCGTAGCGGCGCCAGATACGCAGTATTTT
>-|-|TRBJ1-2|TRBV10-3
CAISEGYRVYYGYTF
TGTGCCATCAGTGAGGGATACAGGGTTTACTATGGCTACACCTTC
>TRBD1|-|TRBJ2-7|TRBV25-1
CASSLTTGAVYEQYF
TGTGCCAGCAGCCTCACGACAGGGGCGGTCTACGAGCAGTACTTC
>TRBD2|-|TRBJ2-3|TRBV6-4
CASSERGGADTQYF
TGTGCCAGCAGTGAACGGGGGGGGGCAGATACGCAGTATTTT
>-|-|TRBJ2-3|TRBV6-6
CASTPYRVGAGDTQYF
TGTGCCAGCACCCCCTACCGGGTGGGGGCGGGAGATACGCAGTATTTT
>TRBD1|-|TRBJ1-1|TRBV19
CASSNPDGTGGAFF
TGTGCCAGTAGTAACCCGGACGGGACAGGGGGGGCTTTCTTT
>TRBD1|-|TRBJ1-4|TRBV2
CASSWTGIGEKLFF
TGTGCCAGCAGCTGGACAGGGATCGGTGAAAAACTGTTTTTT
>TRBD2|-|TRBJ2-4|TRBV19
CASSGGTSGLAKNIQYF
TGTGCCAGTAGTGGCGGGACTAGCGGATTAGCCAAAAACATTCAGTACTTC
>TRBD2|-|TRBJ2-3|TRBV7-8
CASSLGTSGGARDTQYF
TGTGCCAGCAGCCTAGGGACTAGCGGGGGGGCCAGAGATACGCAGTATTTT
>-|few|TRBJ1-4|TRBV5-1
CASSLTGSGDEKLFF
TGCGCCAGCAGCTTAACAGGGTCGGGTGATGAAAAACTGTTTTTT
>TRBD2|-|TRBJ2-1|TRBV27
CASTLLGRGGQSEQFF
TGTGCCAGCACCCTCCTGGGACGGGGGGGCCAAAGTGAGCAGTTCTTC
>-|-|TRBJ2-7|TRBV4-1
CASSHLLSKRPLYEQYF
TGCGCCAGCAGCCACCTTTTATCTAAGCGGCCCCTGTACGAGCAGTACTTC
>TRBD1|-|TRBJ2-5|TRBV5-1
CASSLAAGGAETQYF
TGCGCCAGCAGCTTGGCGGCAGGGGGCGCGGAGACCCAGTACTTC
>-|-|TRBJ2-1|TRBV9
CASSGYQGIEQFF
TGTGCCAGCAGCGGCTACCAGGGTATTGAGCAGTTCTTC
>TRBD2|-|TRBJ2-7|TRBV6-6
CASTSWGTSRYEQYF
TGTGCCAGCACCTCCTGGGGGACTAGTCGCTACGAGCAGTACTTC
>-|-|TRBJ2-5|TRBV29-1
CSVDANTGVTQYF
TGCAGCGTTGATGCAAACACCGGAGTGACCCAGTACTTC
>-|-|TRBJ1-5|TRBV15
CATSREQDRQPQHF
TGTGCCACCAGCAGAGAACAGGATCGGCAGCCCCAGCATTTT
>-|-|TRBJ1-1|TRBV5-6
CASSLVWGVTEAFF
TGTGCCAGCAGCTTGGTATGGGGGGTCACTGAAGCTTTCTTT
>-|-|TRBJ1-2|TRBV18
CASSLMNGFGYTF
TGTGCCAGCTCACTCATGAACGGGTTTGGCTACACCTTC
>-|-|TRBJ1-6|TRBV7-9
CASSLSSSYNSPLHF
TGTGCCAGCAGTCTAAGCAGCTCCTATAATTCACCCCTCCACTTT
>-|-|TRBJ1-1|TRBV7-9
CASSSLDRKNTEAFF
TGTGCCAGCAGCTCTCTCGACAGAAAGAACACTGAAGCTTTCTTT
>TRBD1|few|TRBJ1-2|TRBV27
CASTTYRGRIRGYTF
TGTGCCAGCACCACGTACAGGGGGCGTATTAGAGGCTACACCTTC
>-|-|TRBJ2-2|TRBV27
CASKVGRDTGELFF
TGTGCCAGCAAGGTTGGCAGAGACACCGGGGAGCTGTTTTTT
>-|-|TRBJ2-5|TRBV7-9
CASSELDWGTQYF
TGTGCCAGCAGCGAGCTCGACTGGGGGACCCAGTACTTC
>-|-|TRBJ2-3|TRBV15
CATSSGGGNTQYF
TGTGCCACCAGCAGCGGGGGTGGGAATACGCAGTATTTT
>-|-|TRBJ2-6|TRBV2
CASSEALRVVTGANVLTF
TGTGCCAGCAGTGAAGCGCTTCGGGTAGTAACTGGGGCCAACGTCCTGACTTTC
>TRBD2|once|TRBJ2-2|TRBV4-2
CASSQGLLAGGPTGELFF
TGTGCCAGCAGCCAAGGCCTGCTAGCGGGGGGGCCAACGGGGGAGCTGTTTTTT
>TRBD2|-|TRBJ2-1|TRBV6-6
CASGMIAGVNEQFF
TGTGCCTCCGGGATGATAGCGGGGGTAAATGAGCAGTTCTTC
>-|-|TRBJ1-1|TRBV11-3
CASSYATNIEAFF
TGTGCCAGCAGTTACGCGACAAACATCGAAGCTTTCTTT
>-|-|TRBJ2-1|TRBV25-1
CASSASLGASYNEQFF
TGTGCCAGCAGTGCCTCTTTGGGGGCCTCCTACAATGAGCAGTTCTTC
>TRBD2|few|TRBJ2-2|TRBV6-1
CASSEMRTSGVGTGELFF
TGTGCCAGCAGTGAAATGAGGACTAGCGGGGTGGGCACCGGGGAGCTGTTTTTT
>-|once|TRBJ1-5|TRBV19
CASSIDGGGDQPQHF
TGTGCCAGTAGTATAGATGGGGGGGGAGATCAGCCCCAGCATTTT
>-|-|TRBJ1-1|TRBV6-5
CASSYPTGINTEAFF
TGTGCCAGCAGTTACCCTACAGGGATCAACACTGAAGCTTTCTTT